The 30 T cell receptor beta chains below come from one sample, sequenced in a study of Ad26.COV2.S vaccination and SARS-CoV-2 variants. Produced via immunoSEQ multiplex PCR; TCRdb's table is partial and in-frame only. This table has 290,000 or so clones, around 87% appearing once. Stated treatment: about 20 received Ad26.COV2.S at low or high dose, single or two shots; about 5 received placebo; per-sample allocation not given. Sampling happened 63 days after the first vaccine or placebo injection. This specimen consisted of peripheral blood, obtained in a trial of Ad26.COV2.S vaccine versus placebo. These receptors were obtained from a person between 18 and 59 years old who received the Ad26.COV2.S COVID-19 vaccine or a placebo.

CDR3: CASPTRAEQYF. DNA of the CDR3: TGTGCCAGCCCGACTAGGGCCGAGCAGTACTTC. The chain is built from TRBV6-8 and TRBJ2-7; TRBD2 might be the D (6 bases). Germline CDR1 and CDR2: MNHGY and SAAAGT. There are 11 residues in the CDR3. The V end was cut by 8 bases, the J end by 6 bases, with 11 bases between.

The CDR3 loop reads CASSPRKLGESSSGNTIYF. Written as DNA, the CDR3 is TGTGCCAGCTCACCACGAAAGCTCGGGGAGTCATCCTCTGGAAACACCATATATTTT. This chain uses TRBV18 with TRBJ1-3, with D uncertain. V lost 1 base and J lost 0, with 19 bases in between. The CDR3 runs to 19 residues. CDR1 KGHSH and CDR2 LQKENI come from the germline V gene.

This clone was detected a few times. The chain combines TRBV6-1 with TRBJ2-2; 11 nucleotides agree with TRBD1. In germline, CDR1 is MNHNS, CDR2 SASEGT. The ends lost 3 bases at V and 3 bases at J; junction bases unmatched: 0. The CDR3 consists of 15 residues. The CDR3 DNA sequence: TGTGCCAGCAGTGAGGGACAGGGGGACACCGGGGAGCTGTTTTTT. This codes for CASSEGQGDTGELFF.

This chain connects TRBV30 to TRBJ1-1, with TRBD1 as a possible D gene (5 bases). In germline, CDR1 is GTSNPN, CDR2 SVGIG (reference sequence). Trimming removed 0 bases at V and 11 bases at J, with 13 bases between. The CDR3 is 12 amino acids. CDR3 protein: CAWSVHQGAAFF. The DNA of the CDR3 is TGTGCCTGGAGTGTACATCAGGGTGCGGCTTTCTTT.

The DNA of the CDR3 is TGCAGCGTTGAAGATAAAGGGAACGGCTACACCTTC. This sequence encodes CSVEDKGNGYTF. The V and J genes are TRBV29-1 and TRBJ1-2; D not resolved. The germline V gene encodes CDR1 SQVTM and CDR2 ANQGSEA. V was clipped by 0 bases and J by 8 bases, with 10 bases between them. This CDR3 region has 12 residues.

This rearrangement joins TRBV19 to TRBJ1-2; maybe TRBD1 (6 bases). The V gene lost 7 bases and the J gene lost 7 bases, with 19 bases spanning the gap. The length of the CDR3 is 14 residues. Germline V gene lookup returns CDR1 LNHDA and CDR2 SQIVND (reference sequence). The CDR3 sequence is CASNLGSGAGGYTF. CDR3 nucleotide sequence: TGTGCCAGTAATCTAGGTTCGGGGGCCGGTGGCTACACCTTC.

The chain combines TRBV7-9 with TRBJ1-5, with unresolved D. This CDR3 has 16 residues. Trimming pared 5 bases from V and 2 bases from J, leaving 16 bases between. The germline V gene encodes CDR1 SEHNR and CDR2 FQNEAQ (reference sequence). The CDR3 loop is CASSQTKPTGNQPQHF. The CDR3 nucleotides are TGTGCCAGCAGCCAGACGAAACCGACGGGCAATCAGCCCCAGCATTTT. Variable domain in full (rest from reference TRBV7-9 and TRBJ1-5): DTGVSQNPRHKITKRGQNVTFRCDPISEHNRLYWYRQTLGQGPEFLTYFQNEAQLEKSRLLSDRFSAERPKGSFSTLEIQRTEQGDSAMYLCASSQTKPTGNQPQHFGDGTRLSIL.

The chain links TRBV7-2 to TRBJ2-2; D possibly matches TRBD1 or TRBD2 (5 bases each). Germline CDR1 reads SGHTA; CDR2 reads FQGNSA. Trimming cost V 5 bases and J 5 bases, with 12 bases left between them. The CDR3 covers 14 residues. The CDR3 region has the DNA TGTGCCAGCAGCATGGGACCACAGACCGGGGAGCTGTTTTTT. Residues: CASSMGPQTGELFF.

The rearrangement uses TRBV4-3 and TRBJ1-2; perhaps TRBD1 as D (5 bases). The V gene's germline CDR1 is LGHNA and CDR2 YSLEER. Trimming removed 0 bases at V and 4 bases at J, with 12 bases between. This CDR3 has 15 amino acids. CDR3 region: CASSQETGTTYGYTF. The CDR3 DNA reads TGCGCCAGCAGCCAAGAGACTGGGACTACCTATGGCTACACCTTC.

J is TRBJ1-2 and V is TRBV18, with D maybe TRBD1 (6 bases). There are 16 residues in the CDR3. V shed 2 bases and J shed 1 base, with 14 bases lying between them. Germline V lookup: CDR1 KGHSH, CDR2 LQKENI. DNA for the CDR3: TGTGCCAGCTCACCAGGACAAGGGGGTCTTAACTATGGCTACACCTTC. Its protein product is CASSPGQGGLNYGYTF.

The chain is built from TRBV21-1 and TRBJ2-3. TRBV21-1 corresponds to a pseudogene. The CDR3 has 13 residues. The CDR3: CASSKVGARGQYF. Written as DNA, the CDR3 is TGTGCCAGCAGCAAAGTGGGCGCCCGAGGCCAGTATTTT.

J is TRBJ1-4 and V is TRBV19; tentative D call: TRBD1 (6 bases). Deletions cut 7 bases from V and 0 bases from J, with 15 bases between. Germline CDR1 and CDR2: LNHDA and SQIVND (reference sequence). CDR3 length: 16 amino acids. CDR3 protein: CASTPGAGATNEKLFF. Written as DNA, the CDR3 is TGTGCCAGTACCCCTGGGGCAGGGGCAACTAATGAAAAACTGTTTTTT. The variable domain in full, completed from reference TRBV19 and TRBJ1-4, reads DGGITQSPKYLFRKEGQNVTLSCEQNLNHDAMYWYRQDPGQGLRLIYYSQIVNDFQKGDIAEGYSVSREKKESFPLTVTSAQKNPTAFYLCASTPGAGATNEKLFFGSGTQLSVL.

The chain links TRBV7-9 to TRBJ2-3; D gene unclear. With 2 bases removed from V and 5 bases from J, the gap between germline ends came to 17 bases. This CDR3 has 16 residues. Germline loops: CDR1 SEHNR, CDR2 FQNEAQ (reference sequence). The chain's CDR3 is CASSLMRGLTGDTQYF. DNA of the CDR3: TGTGCCAGCAGCTTAATGAGAGGATTAACGGGAGATACGCAGTATTTT.

J is TRBJ1-2 and V is TRBV13; TRBD1 might be the D (5 bases). The CDR3 is 13 amino acids. In germline, CDR1 is PRHDT, CDR2 FYEKMQ (reference sequence). Trimming stripped 3 bases from V and 4 bases from J, with 9 bases between. The CDR3 region is CASSLGRVYGYTF. CDR3 in DNA: TGTGCCAGCAGCTTGGGGCGTGTCTATGGCTACACCTTC.

The chain has TRBV6-6 and TRBJ1-2; TRBD1 aligns across 10 bases. CDR1 is MNHNY, CDR2 SVGAGI, per germline (reference sequence). J gave up 5 bases and V 10 bases, and 16 bases lay outside the gene matches. CDR3 length equals 16 residues. The DNA of the CDR3 is TGTGCCACCGGAACATTTAGGACAGGGGGGGGATATGGCTACACCTTC. Encoded protein: CATGTFRTGGGYGYTF.

The chain employs TRBV18 and TRBJ2-2; tentatively, D is TRBD1 (6 bases). Trimming pared 3 bases from V and 5 bases from J, leaving 10 bases between. This CDR3 contains 14 residues. Per germline, CDR1 KGHSH and CDR2 LQKENI. CDR3 loop: CASSPNRATGELFF. CDR3 DNA: TGTGCCAGCTCACCTAACAGGGCGACCGGGGAGCTGTTTTTT.

J is TRBJ2-1 and V is TRBV4-2; 10 positions match TRBD2. V trimming: 4 bases; J trimming: 8 bases; junction bases outside the gene matches: 11. The CDR3 has 16 amino acids. CDR1 is LGHNA, CDR2 YNFKEQ, per germline. In DNA form, the CDR3 reads TGTGCCAGCAGCCTCTCTTGGCTAGCGGGGGAGCATGAGCAGTTCTTC. Its translation is CASSLSWLAGEHEQFF.

The CDR3 DNA follows: TGTGCCATCAGTGAGTCTTCAGGGCTTGAGCAGTACTTC. Its translation: CAISESSGLEQYF. This chain links TRBV10-3 with TRBJ2-7, with D possibly being TRBD1 (5 bases). Germline V CDR1 and CDR2: ENHRY, SYGVKD. CDR3 length equals 13 residues. Trimming pared 0 bases from V and 7 bases from J, leaving 10 bases between.

The chain links TRBV4-2 to TRBJ1-5; no clear D gene. The CDR3 has 14 residues. The V end was cut by 3 bases, the J end by 5 bases, with 11 bases between. Germline V lookup: CDR1 LGHNA, CDR2 YNFKEQ. CDR3 DNA sequence: TGTGCCAGCAGCCATGAGAAGGACTATCAGCCCCAGCATTTT. This encodes CASSHEKDYQPQHF.

CDR3 DNA sequence: TGTGCCAGCAGGCGGGGGGGAACGAACACTGAAGCTTTCTTT. Its translation is CASRRGGTNTEAFF. This rearrangement joins TRBV27 to TRBJ1-1; D perhaps matches TRBD1 (5 bases). The CDR3 has 14 residues. With 6 bases removed from V and 1 base from J, the gap between germline ends came to 12 bases. CDR1 is MNHEY and CDR2 is SMNVEV in the germline V gene (reference sequence).

This clone occurred a few times. The J gene is TRBJ1-5, the V gene TRBV6-5; D call uncertain. Germline lookup yields CDR1 MNHEY and CDR2 SVGAGI. The CDR3 has 13 residues. Trimming removed 2 bases at V and 3 bases at J, with 5 bases between. This CDR3 reads CASSYLLNQPQHF. In DNA, the CDR3 is TGTGCCAGCAGTTACCTGCTCAATCAGCCCCAGCATTTT.

This chain uses TRBV5-1 with TRBJ1-1; D possibly corresponds to TRBD1 (5 bases). Trimming took off 0 bases at V and 7 bases at J, with 10 bases between the two ends. Germline CDR1 SGHRS, CDR2 YFSETQ. The CDR3 has 13 amino acids. CDR3 protein: CASSLDAGYEAFF. CDR3 DNA sequence: TGCGCCAGCAGCTTGGACGCAGGGTATGAAGCTTTCTTT.

The rearrangement links TRBV18 to TRBJ1-2, with D maybe TRBD1 (5 bases). Germline V lookup: CDR1 KGHSH, CDR2 LQKENI. The CDR3 contains 18 residues. V was trimmed by 2 bases and J by 0 bases, leaving 19 bases between them. The CDR3 DNA sequence: TGTGCCAGCTCACCAAGGGCAGGGTCCGAAATTGCTAACTATGGCTACACCTTC. This codes for CASSPRAGSEIANYGYTF.

This rearrangement joins TRBV18 to TRBJ1-6; D might be TRBD1 (5 bases). V was clipped by 4 bases and J by 8 bases, with 18 bases between them. CDR3 length equals 16 residues. Germline CDR1 KGHSH, CDR2 LQKENI. CDR3 amino acids: CASSLSINRGDSPLHF. CDR3 DNA: TGTGCCAGCTCACTTAGTATAAATCGAGGGGATTCACCCCTCCACTTT. Full variable domain (rest looked up from reference TRBV18 and TRBJ1-6): NAGVMQNPRHLVRRRGQEARLRCSPMKGHSHVYWYRQLPEEGLKFMVYLQKENIIDESGMPKERFSAEFPKEGPSILRIQQVVRGDSAAYFCASSLSINRGDSPLHFGNGTRLTVT.

This sequence joins TRBV7-9 and TRBJ2-2; 10 bases align to TRBD2. The V gene end was trimmed by 3 bases and the J gene end by 4 bases; junction bases not matched to a gene: 8. This CDR3 contains 17 residues. CDR1 is SEHNR, CDR2 FQNEAQ, per germline (reference sequence). The CDR3 loop is CASSLGASGSITGELFF. The CDR3 region has the DNA TGTGCCAGCAGCTTGGGGGCTAGCGGGAGTATCACCGGGGAGCTGTTTTTT.

The V and J genes are TRBV9 and TRBJ2-3, with 11 positions matching TRBD2. The length of the CDR3 is 14 residues. CDR1 is SGDLS, CDR2 YYNGEE, per germline. V shed 2 bases, J shed 4 bases, and the junction held 0 bases outside the gene matches. The CDR3 DNA reads as TGTGCCAGCAGCGTTAGCGGGGGGGCAGATACGCAGTATTTT. Translation gives CASSVSGGADTQYF.

The gene calls are TRBV12-5 and TRBJ2-2; 7 bases fit TRBD1. V was clipped by 1 base and J by 5 bases; unmatched bases: 4. Germline CDR1 and CDR2: LGHNT and FRNRAP. This CDR3 region has 15 residues. The CDR3 reads CASGLGQGNTGELFF. The CDR3, as DNA: TGTGCTAGTGGTTTGGGACAGGGTAATACCGGGGAGCTGTTTTTT. Supplemented by reference TRBV12-5 and TRBJ2-2, the full variable domain reads DARVTQTPRHKVTEMGQEVTMRCQPILGHNTVFWYRQTMMQGLELLAYFRNRAPLDDSGMPKDRFSAEMPDATLATLKIQPSEPRDSAVYFCASGLGQGNTGELFFGEGSRLTVL.

CDR3 residues: CASSYRLSGGPPDTQYF. The CDR3 nucleotides are TGTGCCAGCAGTTACCGCCTTAGCGGGGGGCCCCCCGATACGCAGTATTTT. The chain uses TRBV6-2 or TRBV6-3 and TRBJ2-3; TRBD2 matches 10 bases. The CDR3 covers 17 residues. CDR1 is MNHEY, CDR2 SVGEGT, per germline. The V and J ends lost 2 bases and 6 bases, in that order; junction bases with no gene match: 11.

The CDR3 DNA sequence: TGTGCCAGCAGCTTCGGGGGATTGGCCTACGAGCAGTACTTC. Encoded protein: CASSFGGLAYEQYF. The chain uses TRBV5-6 and TRBJ2-7, with D maybe TRBD2 (6 bases). The CDR3 is 14 residues long. Germline values: CDR1 SGHDT, CDR2 YYEEEE. V was trimmed by 2 bases and J by 2 bases, leaving 11 bases between them.

Written as DNA, the CDR3 is TGTGCCAGCAGCCAAGATCTATCGCGAGGAACGGTACGGTACGAGCAGTACTTC. Its translation is CASSQDLSRGTVRYEQYF. The chain has TRBV4-2 and TRBJ2-7; D gene ambiguous. Germline values: CDR1 LGHNA, CDR2 YNFKEQ. Deletions cut 0 bases from V and 4 bases from J, with 22 bases between. The CDR3 runs 18 residues.